The 20 T cell receptor beta chains presented below share a single source sample, sequenced in a study of shared clonotypes between healthy human individuals (dated by TCRdb to the early 2020s). The method was the immunoSEQ multiplex PCR assay. TCRdb holds this immuneACCESS table with in-frame rearrangements only. Some clones are missing; in checked studies, unresolved V genes explain under half, and the rest has no known cause. This sample gives 90,000 to 130,000 clones in total; around 65% of them show up just once. The ten largest clones add up to 24% of the sample. Sequenced sample: memory CD8+ T cells sorted from blood. Explained via the paper, the cell subset or site label denotes: CD45RO+ cells pooled with CCR7-negative TemRA cells. These TCRs come from a woman aged 25 to 45 in good health.

The chain combines TRBV5-4 with TRBJ1-2; tentatively, D is TRBD1 (6 bases). The CDR3 has 13 residues. The V end lost 4 bases, the J end lost 7 bases, and 14 bases lay between the germline ends. The germline gives CDR1 SGHNT, CDR2 YYREEE (reference sequence). CDR3 nucleotide sequence: TGTGCCAGCAGCCCGGGACACCCTGCTGGCTACACCTTC. Translated, it gives CASSPGHPAGYTF.

The chain links TRBV2 to TRBJ2-7; D gene uncertain. V lost 4 bases to trimming and J lost 5 bases, with 15 bases between them. This CDR3 has 14 residues. Germline assignment: CDR1 SNHLY and CDR2 FYNNEI. The CDR3 here is CASSARAAFDEQYF. Written as DNA, the CDR3 is TGTGCCAGCAGTGCAAGGGCCGCCTTTGACGAGCAGTACTTC.

The V gene is TRBV5-8, the J gene TRBJ2-7; 14 bases align to TRBD2. The CDR3 runs to 15 residues. The junction had 5 bases not matched to a gene; V was cut back by 3 bases and J by 6 bases. The germline V gene has CDR1 SGHTS and CDR2 YDEGEE. CDR3 amino acids: CASSSGLAGVTEQYF. In DNA, the CDR3 is TGTGCCAGCAGCTCGGGACTAGCGGGAGTAACCGAGCAGTACTTC.

The chain recombines TRBV6-1 with TRBJ2-5, with D maybe TRBD1 (6 bases). The CDR3 has 13 amino acids. V gave up 4 bases and J gave up 5 bases, with 11 bases separating them. Germline V gene sequence: CDR1 MNHNS, CDR2 SASEGT. The CDR3 loop reads CASSGRQVETQYF. The CDR3 DNA is TGTGCCAGCAGTGGGCGACAGGTGGAGACCCAGTACTTC.

The CDR3: CASRAPQGISETQYF. The CDR3 nucleotides read TGTGCCAGCCGAGCCCCACAGGGAATCTCTGAGACCCAGTACTTC. The rearrangement joins TRBV6-5 to TRBJ2-5, with a possible D match to TRBD1 (6 bases). Germline CDR1 reads MNHEY; CDR2 reads SVGAGI. The CDR3 consists of 15 residues. Trimming shortened V by 8 bases and J by 5 bases, and 21 bases separated the two germline ends.

This chain connects TRBV4-1 to TRBJ2-1; D remains unclear. CDR1 is MGHRA, CDR2 YSYEKL, per germline. Trimming removed 1 base at V and 8 bases at J, with 6 bases between. The length of the CDR3 is 12 residues. The CDR3 region is CASSQVGDEQFF. In DNA, the CDR3 is TGCGCCAGCAGCCAAGTCGGCGATGAGCAGTTCTTC.

The CDR3 DNA is TGTGCCAGCAGCATCCAGCGGGATTCTCACGAGCAGTACTTC. Translating it yields CASSIQRDSHEQYF. This chain links TRBV7-2 with TRBJ2-7, with TRBD2 matching 7 bases. The CDR3 has 14 residues. Germline assignment: CDR1 SGHTA and CDR2 FQGNSA. Losses at the gene ends were 5 bases for V and 5 bases for J; bases not matched to a gene: 9.

Comment on this clone: Other DNA sequences from this sample encode an identical CDR3 as well. The chain is built from TRBV9 and TRBJ1-1, with D possibly matching TRBD1 (5 bases). V was shortened by 0 bases and J by 4 bases, with 10 bases between the two germline ends. CDR1 is SGDLS and CDR2 is YYNGEE in the germline V gene. The CDR3 totals 14 residues. CDR3 sequence: CASSVAWGSTEAFF. The CDR3 DNA reads TGTGCCAGCAGCGTAGCATGGGGGAGCACTGAAGCTTTCTTT.

Within the sample, this clone is large. The chain combines TRBV6-1 with TRBJ2-7; 8 bases match TRBD1. Losses at the gene ends were 2 bases for V and 4 bases for J; bases not matched to a gene: 7. The CDR3 spans 15 residues. CDR1 is MNHNS and CDR2 is SASEGT in the germline V gene. CDR3 residues: CASSEQGASSYEQYF. In DNA, the CDR3 is TGTGCCAGCAGTGAACAGGGGGCCAGCTCTTACGAGCAGTACTTC.

This sequence joins TRBV10-2 and TRBJ1-2; no clear D gene. Germline V gives CDR1 WSHSY, CDR2 SAAADI. Trimming took off 0 bases at V and 0 bases at J, with 14 bases between the two ends. The CDR3 length is 17 residues. The CDR3 coding sequence is TGCGCCAGCAGTGAGTCGCGCAGTACGGCGACTAACTATGGCTACACCTTC. Residues: CASSESRSTATNYGYTF.

In this sample, this clone turned up once. The rearrangement uses TRBV19 and TRBJ2-2; 9 bases line up with TRBD1. Germline CDR1 and CDR2: LNHDA and SQIVND (reference sequence). The CDR3 runs to 16 residues. V shed 5 bases, J shed 4 bases, and the junction held 8 bases outside the gene matches. The CDR3 DNA sequence: TGTGCCAGTAGTGATCGACAGGGGGACTTCACCGGGGAGCTGTTTTTT. It yields the protein CASSDRQGDFTGELFF.

The J gene is TRBJ1-1, the V gene TRBV9; D possibly corresponds to TRBD1 (6 bases). From germline, CDR1 is SGDLS and CDR2 YYNGEE. Deletions cut 4 bases from V and 0 bases from J, with 16 bases between. CDR3 size: 16 residues. The CDR3: CASSTPSGGLNTEAFF. The CDR3 region has the DNA TGTGCCAGCAGCACCCCTTCGGGGGGGCTGAACACTGAAGCTTTCTTT.

This clone has only one observation. The genes are TRBV10-3 and TRBJ1-1; TRBD1 might be the D (5 bases). This CDR3 has 11 residues. V lost 6 bases and J 5 bases, leaving 7 bases between the germline ends. Germline loops: CDR1 ENHRY, CDR2 SYGVKD. The CDR3 loop reads CAIRGGTEAFF. In DNA form, the CDR3 reads TGTGCCATCAGGGGGGGAACTGAAGCTTTCTTT.

The chain has TRBV4-2 and TRBJ2-7, with 8 bases fitting TRBD2. After removal of 0 bases from V and 5 bases from J, the junction contained 6 bases not matched to a gene. The CDR3 has 15 residues. Germline V CDR1 and CDR2: LGHNA, YNFKEQ. The CDR3 region has the DNA TGTGCCAGCAGCCAAGATCCCGGGACTAGGGACGAGCAGTACTTC. The encoded protein is CASSQDPGTRDEQYF.

The chain carries TRBV4-1 and TRBJ2-7, with no clear D. This CDR3 contains 15 residues. Germline assignment: CDR1 MGHRA and CDR2 YSYEKL. Trimming removed 1 base at V and 3 bases at J, with 13 bases between. CDR3 residues: CASSQATTSGYEQYF. CDR3 sequence (DNA): TGCGCCAGCAGCCAAGCCACGACTTCGGGCTACGAGCAGTACTTC.

This rearrangement joins TRBV7-9 to TRBJ2-3; 10 positions agree with TRBD2. The length of the CDR3 is 15 residues. J lost 1 base, V lost 6 bases, and 4 bases had no gene match. The germline V gene encodes CDR1 SEHNR and CDR2 FQNEAQ (reference sequence). CDR3 nucleotide sequence: TGTGCCAGCAGACCCGGGACTAGCGGCACAGATACGCAGTATTTT. Its protein product is CASRPGTSGTDTQYF.

This clone has a handful of counts. The rearrangement links TRBV15 to TRBJ1-2; 7 bases are shared with TRBD1. CDR1 is LNHNV and CDR2 is YYDKDF in the germline V gene (reference sequence). J lost 2 bases, V lost 5 bases, and 17 bases had no gene match. This CDR3 region has 18 residues. CDR3 residues: CATSEQGPIAGGNYGYTF. In nucleotides, the CDR3 is TGTGCCACCAGCGAACAGGGGCCAATCGCGGGGGGCAACTATGGCTACACCTTC.

This clone is termed medium-sized. Other DNA sequences in the same sample also yield this CDR3. The genes are TRBV19 and TRBJ1-1, with D unresolved. V was cut by 2 bases and J by 2 bases, with 6 bases left in between. The germline gives CDR1 LNHDA, CDR2 SQIVND (reference sequence). The CDR3 length is 13 residues. The CDR3: CASSIWVNTEAFF. The CDR3, as DNA: TGTGCCAGTAGTATATGGGTAAACACTGAAGCTTTCTTT.

This clone was seen a handful of times. This chain connects TRBV6-4 to TRBJ2-1; D gene ambiguous. The CDR3 sequence is 12 residues long. The germline V and J ends were trimmed by 5 bases and 9 bases, with 11 bases remaining between them. Germline values: CDR1 MRHNA, CDR2 SNTAGT. CDR3 sequence (DNA): TGTGCCAGCAGTTTGGAAAGTGGTGAGCAGTTCTTC. This codes for CASSLESGEQFF.

This chain connects TRBV30 to TRBJ2-5; D is uncertain. The last part of the DNA fits TRBJ2-7 better; the J call may be wrong. The CDR3 loop spans 13 amino acids. Germline lookup yields CDR1 GTSNPN and CDR2 SVGIG (reference sequence). The CDR3 loop is CAWTSPPSYEQYF. In DNA, the CDR3 is TGTGCCTGGACCTCTCCCCCCTCCTACGAGCAGTACTTC.